Listed below are T cell receptor beta chains from one sample, sequenced in a study of shared clonotypes between healthy human individuals. The table came from immunoSEQ multiplex PCR; TCRdb's copy has only in-frame clones and leaves some out. The data show roughly 1,800,000 clones, about 94% seen once. Sequencing was done on a sample of naive CD8+ T cells sorted from blood. The receptors were gathered from a man between 18 and 35 years old in good health. Both conserved end residues are part of each CDR3. Each record gives: clone size, J gene, D gene, CDR3 length, V gene, CDR3 DNA, CDR3 protein. A D gene is named only where the DNA matches it firmly. The size field is filled for only some rows; it gives once, few, many or a size class.

clone size: .; J gene: TRBJ1-5; D gene: .; CDR3 length: 15; V gene: TRBV10-2; CDR3 DNA: TGCGCCAGCAGTGACACGCAGAGGAGCAATCAGCCCCAGCATTTT; CDR3 protein: CASSDTQRSNQPQHF
clone size: .; J gene: TRBJ2-7; D gene: .; CDR3 length: 15; V gene: TRBV4-3; CDR3 DNA: TGCGCCAGCAGCCTTGTACGGGACATTTCCTACGAGCAGTACTTC; CDR3 protein: CASSLVRDISYEQYF
clone size: .; J gene: TRBJ1-1; D gene: .; CDR3 length: 13; V gene: TRBV7-9; CDR3 DNA: TGTGCCAGCAGCCCGAGGACCGGCCCTGAAGCTTTCTTT; CDR3 protein: CASSPRTGPEAFF
clone size: .; J gene: TRBJ1-6; D gene: .; CDR3 length: 16; V gene: TRBV27; CDR3 DNA: TGTGCCAGCAGTTCAAGACAGCAGTCCTATAATTCACCCCTCCACTTT; CDR3 protein: CASSSRQQSYNSPLHF
clone size: .; J gene: TRBJ2-3; D gene: .; CDR3 length: 15; V gene: TRBV27; CDR3 DNA: TGTGCCAGCAGTCCCGCCCCCGACGCCACAGATACGCAGTATTTT; CDR3 protein: CASSPAPDATDTQYF
clone size: .; J gene: TRBJ2-7; D gene: TRBD2; CDR3 length: 14; V gene: TRBV7-2; CDR3 DNA: TGTGCCAGCAGCTTAGATACTAGCGCGTACGAGCAGTACTTC; CDR3 protein: CASSLDTSAYEQYF
clone size: .; J gene: TRBJ1-3; D gene: .; CDR3 length: 12; V gene: TRBV9; CDR3 DNA: TGTGCCAGCAAGGCGGGAGGAAACACCATATATTTT; CDR3 protein: CASKAGGNTIYF
clone size: .; J gene: TRBJ2-3; D gene: .; CDR3 length: 14; V gene: TRBV7-9; CDR3 DNA: TGTGCCAGCAGCTTAGGCTTCGGCACAGATACGCAGTATTTT; CDR3 protein: CASSLGFGTDTQYF
clone size: .; J gene: TRBJ2-4; D gene: TRBD2; CDR3 length: 18; V gene: TRBV2; CDR3 DNA: TGTGCCAGCAGTGCGACTAGCGAGACACCCTTGCCTGGAAACATTCAGTACTTC; CDR3 protein: CASSATSETPLPGNIQYF
clone size: .; J gene: TRBJ2-1; D gene: .; CDR3 length: 13; V gene: TRBV7-9; CDR3 DNA: TGTGCCAGCAGCCTGGAATGGGCCAATGAGCAGTTCTTC; CDR3 protein: CASSLEWANEQFF
clone size: .; J gene: TRBJ1-1; D gene: .; CDR3 length: 11; V gene: TRBV28; CDR3 DNA: TGTGCCAGCTCAGAGAACACTGAAGCTTTCTTT; CDR3 protein: CASSENTEAFF
clone size: .; J gene: TRBJ2-2; D gene: .; CDR3 length: 13; V gene: TRBV19; CDR3 DNA: TGTGCCAGTAGTATAAGGGTTGGCGGGGAGCTGTTTTTT; CDR3 protein: CASSIRVGGELFF
clone size: .; J gene: TRBJ2-7; D gene: TRBD2; CDR3 length: 16; V gene: TRBV2; CDR3 DNA: TGTGCCAGCAGTGAAGCGCGCGGGGGGCCTTACTACGAGCAGTACTTC; CDR3 protein: CASSEARGGPYYEQYF
clone size: .; J gene: TRBJ2-7; D gene: .; CDR3 length: 13; V gene: TRBV5-1; CDR3 DNA: TGCGCCAGCAGCGATGGAGGGGGAGGCGAGCAGTACTTC; CDR3 protein: CASSDGGGGEQYF
clone size: once; J gene: TRBJ2-1; D gene: TRBD2; CDR3 length: 15; V gene: TRBV6-1; CDR3 DNA: TGTGCCAGCAGTATACTAGCGGGAAGTATCCATGAGCAGTTCTTC; CDR3 protein: CASSILAGSIHEQFF
clone size: .; J gene: TRBJ2-2; D gene: .; CDR3 length: 16; V gene: TRBV9; CDR3 DNA: TGTGCCAGCAGCCCAGGCTCGGGTACGAACACCGGGGAGCTGTTTTTT; CDR3 protein: CASSPGSGTNTGELFF
clone size: .; J gene: TRBJ2-7; D gene: .; CDR3 length: 13; V gene: TRBV7-8; CDR3 DNA: TGTGCCAGCAGGCCCCGGGACTCCTACGAGCAGTACTTC; CDR3 protein: CASRPRDSYEQYF
clone size: .; J gene: TRBJ2-2; D gene: .; CDR3 length: 14; V gene: TRBV7-6; CDR3 DNA: TGTGCCAGCAGCCCAGGACCTGTTACCGGGGAGCTGTTTTTT; CDR3 protein: CASSPGPVTGELFF
clone size: .; J gene: TRBJ2-1; D gene: .; CDR3 length: 13; V gene: TRBV5-1; CDR3 DNA: TGCGCCAGCAGCTTGGCCGGTTACTATGAGCAGTTCTTC; CDR3 protein: CASSLAGYYEQFF
clone size: .; J gene: TRBJ2-1; D gene: .; CDR3 length: 16; V gene: TRBV7-9; CDR3 DNA: TGTGCCAGCAGCGCACGGGAAAGGAGCTCCTACAATGAGCAGTTCTTC; CDR3 protein: CASSARERSSYNEQFF
clone size: .; J gene: TRBJ1-5; D gene: TRBD1; CDR3 length: 15; V gene: TRBV6-5; CDR3 DNA: TGTGCCAGCAGCCCGGACAGGGGAGGTAATCAGCCCCAGCATTTT; CDR3 protein: CASSPDRGGNQPQHF
clone size: .; J gene: TRBJ1-1; D gene: .; CDR3 length: 13; V gene: TRBV25-1; CDR3 DNA: TGTGCCAGCAGCCCTCTCGGGACATATGAAGCTTTCTTT; CDR3 protein: CASSPLGTYEAFF
clone size: .; J gene: TRBJ2-7; D gene: .; CDR3 length: 16; V gene: TRBV27; CDR3 DNA: TGTGCCAGCAGTCCCTCGACGGGAGAAGGGCTCTACGAGCAGTACTTC; CDR3 protein: CASSPSTGEGLYEQYF
clone size: .; J gene: TRBJ2-7; D gene: .; CDR3 length: 17; V gene: TRBV5-6; CDR3 DNA: TGTGCCAGCAGCCCAAACAGGGAGGGGGTAGTTCGGTACGAGCAGTACTTC; CDR3 protein: CASSPNREGVVRYEQYF
clone size: .; J gene: TRBJ1-6; D gene: .; CDR3 length: 15; V gene: TRBV19; CDR3 DNA: TGTGCCAGTAGTATCTCGACGGACTCGAATTCACCCCTCCACTTT; CDR3 protein: CASSISTDSNSPLHF
clone size: .; J gene: TRBJ1-1; D gene: .; CDR3 length: 13; V gene: TRBV4-1; CDR3 DNA: TGCGCCAGCAGCGGTTCCCTTGGCCCTGAAGCTTTCTTT; CDR3 protein: CASSGSLGPEAFF
clone size: .; J gene: TRBJ2-7; D gene: TRBD2; CDR3 length: 16; V gene: TRBV9; CDR3 DNA: TGTGCCAGCAGCGTGGGACTAGCGGGAGGATCGTACGAGCAGTACTTC; CDR3 protein: CASSVGLAGGSYEQYF
clone size: .; J gene: TRBJ1-6; D gene: TRBD1; CDR3 length: 14; V gene: TRBV6-1; CDR3 DNA: TGTGCCAGCAGCTATGGGACAGGGGGCTGGCCCCTCCACTTT; CDR3 protein: CASSYGTGGWPLHF
clone size: .; J gene: TRBJ2-1; D gene: TRBD1; CDR3 length: 16; V gene: TRBV9; CDR3 DNA: TGTGCCAGCAGCGTAGGGGGGACAGCCTCTTGGAATGAGCAGTTCTTC; CDR3 protein: CASSVGGTASWNEQFF
clone size: once; J gene: TRBJ1-2; D gene: .; CDR3 length: 15; V gene: TRBV4-1; CDR3 DNA: TGCGCCAGCAGCCAAGAGGGGGCCCCAAACTATGGCTACACCTTC; CDR3 protein: CASSQEGAPNYGYTF
clone size: .; J gene: TRBJ2-7; D gene: .; CDR3 length: 14; V gene: TRBV7-8; CDR3 DNA: TGTGCCAGCAGCTTAGCATACCCAGCCTACGAGCAGTACTTC; CDR3 protein: CASSLAYPAYEQYF
clone size: .; J gene: TRBJ2-3; D gene: .; CDR3 length: 14; V gene: TRBV27; CDR3 DNA: TGTGCCAGCAGTTCGGACGAAACCACAGATACGCAGTATTTT; CDR3 protein: CASSSDETTDTQYF
clone size: .; J gene: TRBJ2-1; D gene: .; CDR3 length: 16; V gene: TRBV13; CDR3 DNA: TGTGCCAGCAGCTTAGAAGGGGTCGCAGGGTACAATGAGCAGTTCTTC; CDR3 protein: CASSLEGVAGYNEQFF
clone size: .; J gene: TRBJ2-3; D gene: TRBD2; CDR3 length: 15; V gene: TRBV10-2; CDR3 DNA: TGCGCCAGCAGTGAGCAGGGGCGGGGGGGAGATACGCAGTATTTT; CDR3 protein: CASSEQGRGGDTQYF
clone size: .; J gene: TRBJ2-2; D gene: .; CDR3 length: 13; V gene: TRBV7-6; CDR3 DNA: TGTGCCAGCAGCTTAGCGCCGACCGGGGAGCTGTTTTTT; CDR3 protein: CASSLAPTGELFF
clone size: .; J gene: TRBJ1-2; D gene: .; CDR3 length: 14; V gene: TRBV10-2; CDR3 DNA: TGCGCCAGCAGTGAGTTTTCCGATAACTATGGCTACACCTTC; CDR3 protein: CASSEFSDNYGYTF
clone size: .; J gene: TRBJ2-5; D gene: .; CDR3 length: 13; V gene: TRBV10-1; CDR3 DNA: TGCGCCAGCCTGGGGACTCTAATAGAGACCCAGTACTTC; CDR3 protein: CASLGTLIETQYF
clone size: .; J gene: TRBJ1-1; D gene: TRBD1; CDR3 length: 16; V gene: TRBV28; CDR3 DNA: TGTGCCAGCAGTATCCGCGGGACAGGGAGGAACACTGAAGCTTTCTTT; CDR3 protein: CASSIRGTGRNTEAFF
clone size: .; J gene: TRBJ2-7; D gene: TRBD1; CDR3 length: 16; V gene: TRBV27; CDR3 DNA: TGTGCCAGCAGTTTATCGTTTGGGACAGACTACTACGAGCAGTACTTC; CDR3 protein: CASSLSFGTDYYEQYF
clone size: .; J gene: TRBJ2-7; D gene: TRBD1; CDR3 length: 17; V gene: TRBV7-6; CDR3 DNA: TGTGCCAGCAGCCTAGGACAGGGTTTCCCTTTTACCTACGAGCAGTACTTC; CDR3 protein: CASSLGQGFPFTYEQYF
clone size: .; J gene: TRBJ2-2; D gene: TRBD2; CDR3 length: 18; V gene: TRBV4-1; CDR3 DNA: TGCGCCAGCAGCCAATCATATTTAGGGACGGCGGGAGAGAGGGAGCTGTTTTTT; CDR3 protein: CASSQSYLGTAGERELFF
clone size: .; J gene: TRBJ2-1; D gene: .; CDR3 length: 15; V gene: TRBV6-5; CDR3 DNA: TGTGCCAGCAGGCAGTGGGGCCCAGCCTACAATGAGCAGTTCTTC; CDR3 protein: CASRQWGPAYNEQFF
clone size: .; J gene: TRBJ2-5; D gene: .; CDR3 length: 14; V gene: TRBV9; CDR3 DNA: TGTGCCAGCAGCGTAGCTTCTAGTGGGGAGACCCAGTACTTC; CDR3 protein: CASSVASSGETQYF
clone size: .; J gene: TRBJ2-7; D gene: TRBD1; CDR3 length: 15; V gene: TRBV7-9; CDR3 DNA: TGTGCCAGCAACCCTCCGGGACAGGGTCAGCACGAGCAGTACTTC; CDR3 protein: CASNPPGQGQHEQYF
clone size: .; J gene: TRBJ2-3; D gene: .; CDR3 length: 13; V gene: TRBV27; CDR3 DNA: TGTGCCAGCAGTTCGCGGGGTCCAGATACGCAGTATTTT; CDR3 protein: CASSSRGPDTQYF
clone size: few; J gene: TRBJ1-2; D gene: .; CDR3 length: 13; V gene: TRBV13; CDR3 DNA: TGTGCCAGCAGCTTATCCGGGGACTATGGCTACACCTTC; CDR3 protein: CASSLSGDYGYTF
clone size: .; J gene: TRBJ2-1; D gene: .; CDR3 length: 17; V gene: TRBV4-3; CDR3 DNA: TGCGCCAGCAGCCAACGCGAACAGGGTTATTCCTACAATGAGCAGTTCTTC; CDR3 protein: CASSQREQGYSYNEQFF
clone size: .; J gene: TRBJ1-1; D gene: .; CDR3 length: 15; V gene: TRBV6-5; CDR3 DNA: TGTGCCAGCCATGGCCCCGAGACAAGTAACACTGAAGCTTTCTTT; CDR3 protein: CASHGPETSNTEAFF
clone size: .; J gene: TRBJ1-5; D gene: .; CDR3 length: 12; V gene: TRBV7-2; CDR3 DNA: TGTGCCAGCAGCTTACTGAAGCAGCCCCAGCATTTT; CDR3 protein: CASSLLKQPQHF
clone size: .; J gene: TRBJ2-3; D gene: .; CDR3 length: 12; V gene: TRBV7-9; CDR3 DNA: TGTGCCAGCAGCTTAGCGGGGAATACGCAGTATTTT; CDR3 protein: CASSLAGNTQYF
clone size: .; J gene: TRBJ2-3; D gene: .; CDR3 length: 18; V gene: TRBV7-9; CDR3 DNA: TGTGCCAGCAGCTCAGCCCCCTTGTTAGGACACCACACAGATACGCAGTATTTT; CDR3 protein: CASSSAPLLGHHTDTQYF
clone size: .; J gene: TRBJ2-7; D gene: TRBD1; CDR3 length: 15; V gene: TRBV4-1; CDR3 DNA: TGCGCCAGCAGCCCATCCGGGACAGGATACTACGAGCAGTACTTC; CDR3 protein: CASSPSGTGYYEQYF
clone size: .; J gene: TRBJ2-7; D gene: .; CDR3 length: 14; V gene: TRBV27; CDR3 DNA: TGTGCCAGCAGTCCCTACGGGGGCTCCTACGAGCAGTACTTC; CDR3 protein: CASSPYGGSYEQYF
clone size: .; J gene: TRBJ2-3; D gene: .; CDR3 length: 15; V gene: TRBV4-3; CDR3 DNA: TGCGCCAGCAGCCACACAGGGTCGGGAACAGATACGCAGTATTTT; CDR3 protein: CASSHTGSGTDTQYF
clone size: once; J gene: TRBJ2-7; D gene: .; CDR3 length: 13; V gene: TRBV27; CDR3 DNA: TGTGCCAGCAGTTTCCAGGATACCTACGAGCAGTACTTC; CDR3 protein: CASSFQDTYEQYF
clone size: .; J gene: TRBJ2-5; D gene: .; CDR3 length: 15; V gene: TRBV5-4; CDR3 DNA: TGTGCCAGCAGCTTGGCTTTGGGGGACCAAGAGACCCAGTACTTC; CDR3 protein: CASSLALGDQETQYF
clone size: .; J gene: TRBJ1-2; D gene: .; CDR3 length: 11; V gene: TRBV13; CDR3 DNA: TGTGCCAGCGCCAGCGACTATGGCTACACCTTC; CDR3 protein: CASASDYGYTF
clone size: .; J gene: TRBJ2-7; D gene: .; CDR3 length: 11; V gene: TRBV5-6; CDR3 DNA: TGTGCCAGCAGCTTGGGGATTGAGCAGTACTTC; CDR3 protein: CASSLGIEQYF
clone size: .; J gene: TRBJ2-7; D gene: .; CDR3 length: 15; V gene: TRBV7-9; CDR3 DNA: TGTGCCAGCAGCCCCGCAAAGGGGGATCCTTACGAGCAGTACTTC; CDR3 protein: CASSPAKGDPYEQYF
clone size: .; J gene: TRBJ2-2; D gene: .; CDR3 length: 12; V gene: TRBV5-6; CDR3 DNA: TGTGCCGGCAGTGGTGGCACCGGGGAGCTGTTTTTT; CDR3 protein: CAGSGGTGELFF